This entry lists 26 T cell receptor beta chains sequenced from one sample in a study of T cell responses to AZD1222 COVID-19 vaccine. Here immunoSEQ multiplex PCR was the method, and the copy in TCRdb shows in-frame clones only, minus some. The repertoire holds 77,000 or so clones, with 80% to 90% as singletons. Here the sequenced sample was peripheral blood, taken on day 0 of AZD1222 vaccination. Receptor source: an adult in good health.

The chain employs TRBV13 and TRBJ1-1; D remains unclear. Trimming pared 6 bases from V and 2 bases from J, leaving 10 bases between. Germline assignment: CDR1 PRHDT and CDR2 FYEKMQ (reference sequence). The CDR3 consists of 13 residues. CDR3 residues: CASRSAGNTEAFF. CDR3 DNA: TGTGCCAGCAGGTCCGCGGGAAACACTGAAGCTTTCTTT.

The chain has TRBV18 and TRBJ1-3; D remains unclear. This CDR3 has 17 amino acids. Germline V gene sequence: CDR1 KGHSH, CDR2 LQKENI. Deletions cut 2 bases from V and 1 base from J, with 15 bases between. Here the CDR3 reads CASSPNPAGLSGNTIYF. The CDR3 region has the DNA TGTGCCAGCTCACCAAACCCGGCCGGACTGTCTGGAAACACCATATATTTT.

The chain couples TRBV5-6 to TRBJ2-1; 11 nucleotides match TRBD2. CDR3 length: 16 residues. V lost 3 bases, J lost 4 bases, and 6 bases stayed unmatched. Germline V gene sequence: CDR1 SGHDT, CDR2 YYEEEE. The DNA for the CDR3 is TGTGCCAGCAGCTCCTTAGCGGGAGGGATATACAATGAGCAGTTCTTC. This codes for CASSSLAGGIYNEQFF.

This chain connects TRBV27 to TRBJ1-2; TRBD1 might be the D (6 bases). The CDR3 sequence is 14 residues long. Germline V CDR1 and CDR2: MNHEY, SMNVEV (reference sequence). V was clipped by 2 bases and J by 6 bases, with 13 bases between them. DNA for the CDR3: TGTGCCAGCAGTTTAGCAGGGACACTACATGGCTACACCTTC. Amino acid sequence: CASSLAGTLHGYTF.

In DNA form, the CDR3 reads TGTGCCAGCAGCCCATACCGGGACAGGGGCCCCAGTGAAGCTTTCTTT. It yields the protein CASSPYRDRGPSEAFF. The chain has TRBV7-6 and TRBJ1-1; 10 nucleotides align to TRBD1. V lost 5 bases and J lost 7; bases outside the gene matches: 13. The germline V gene has CDR1 SGHVS and CDR2 FNYEAQ. This CDR3 has 16 amino acids.

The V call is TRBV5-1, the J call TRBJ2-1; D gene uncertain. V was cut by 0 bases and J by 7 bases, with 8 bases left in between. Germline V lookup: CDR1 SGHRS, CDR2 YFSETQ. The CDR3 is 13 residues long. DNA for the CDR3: TGCGCCAGCAGCTTGGATGCGTATAATGAGCAGTTCTTC. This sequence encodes CASSLDAYNEQFF.

CDR3 DNA sequence: TGTGCCAGCAGTTATGCTGGACAGACTGGAAACACCATATATTTT. This codes for CASSYAGQTGNTIYF. This sequence joins TRBV6-5 and TRBJ1-3, with D perhaps matching TRBD1 (6 bases). Germline V CDR1 and CDR2: MNHEY, SVGAGI. The germline V and J ends were trimmed by 3 bases and 2 bases, with 11 bases remaining between them. This CDR3 has 15 residues.

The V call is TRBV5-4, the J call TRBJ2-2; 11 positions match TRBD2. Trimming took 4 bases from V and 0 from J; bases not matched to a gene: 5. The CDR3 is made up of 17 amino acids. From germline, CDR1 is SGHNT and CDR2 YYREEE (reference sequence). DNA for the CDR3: TGTGCCAGCAGCCCGAGACTAGCGGGGACGAACACCGGGGAGCTGTTTTTT. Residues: CASSPRLAGTNTGELFF.

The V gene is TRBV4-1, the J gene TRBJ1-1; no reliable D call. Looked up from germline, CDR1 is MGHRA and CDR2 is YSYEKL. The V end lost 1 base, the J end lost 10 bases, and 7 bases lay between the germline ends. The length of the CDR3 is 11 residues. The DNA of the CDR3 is TGCGCCAGCAGCCAAGCCTCAGGAGCTTTCTTT. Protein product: CASSQASGAFF.

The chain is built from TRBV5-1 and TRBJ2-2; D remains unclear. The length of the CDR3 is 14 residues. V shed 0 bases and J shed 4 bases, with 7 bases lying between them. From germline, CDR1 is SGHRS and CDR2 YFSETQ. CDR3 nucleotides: TGCGCCAGCAGCTTGGGAGGCGGCACCGGGGAGCTGTTTTTT. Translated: CASSLGGGTGELFF.

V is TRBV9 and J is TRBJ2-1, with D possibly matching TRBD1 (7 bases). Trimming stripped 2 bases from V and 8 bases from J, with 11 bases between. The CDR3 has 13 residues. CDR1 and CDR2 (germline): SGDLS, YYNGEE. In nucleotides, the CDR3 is TGTGCCAGCAGCGTCGGAGGGGGCCATGAGCAGTTCTTC. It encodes CASSVGGGHEQFF. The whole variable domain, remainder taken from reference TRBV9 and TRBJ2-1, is DSGVTQTPKHLITATGQRVTLRCSPRSGDLSVYWYQQSLDQGLQFLIQYYNGEERAKGNILERFSAQQFPDLHSELNLSSLELGDSALYFCASSVGGGHEQFFGPGTRLTVL.

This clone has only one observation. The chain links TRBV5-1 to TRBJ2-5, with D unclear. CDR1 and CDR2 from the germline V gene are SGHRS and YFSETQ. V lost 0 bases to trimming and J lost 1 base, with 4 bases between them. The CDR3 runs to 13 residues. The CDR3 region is CASSLGGQETQYF. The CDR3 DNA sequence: TGCGCCAGCAGCTTGGGGGGCCAAGAGACCCAGTACTTC.

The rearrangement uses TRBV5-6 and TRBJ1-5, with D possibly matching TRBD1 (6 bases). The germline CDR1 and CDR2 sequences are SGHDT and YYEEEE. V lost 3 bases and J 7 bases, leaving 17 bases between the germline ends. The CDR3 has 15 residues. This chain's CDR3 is CASSSYNRGHQPQHF. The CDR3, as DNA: TGTGCCAGCAGCTCCTACAATCGGGGGCACCAGCCCCAGCATTTT.

The CDR3 DNA reads as TGTGCCAGTAGGGCGGGACAGGGGGACACTGAAGCTTTCTTT. This codes for CASRAGQGDTEAFF. The chain couples TRBV19 to TRBJ1-1; 11 bases fit TRBD1. The CDR3 runs 14 residues. V was pared by 6 bases and J by 3 bases, with 3 bases of the junction left unmatched. CDR1 is LNHDA, CDR2 SQIVND, per germline (reference sequence). The whole variable domain, remainder taken from reference TRBV19 and TRBJ1-1, is DGGITQSPKYLFRKEGQNVTLSCEQNLNHDAMYWYRQDPGQGLRLIYYSQIVNDFQKGDIAEGYSVSREKKESFPLTVTSAQKNPTAFYLCASRAGQGDTEAFFGQGTRLTVV.

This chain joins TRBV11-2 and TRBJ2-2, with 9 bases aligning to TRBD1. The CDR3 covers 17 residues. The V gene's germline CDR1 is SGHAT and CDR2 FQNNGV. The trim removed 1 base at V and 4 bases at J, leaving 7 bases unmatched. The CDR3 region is CASSLGGQGKGTGELFF. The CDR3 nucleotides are TGTGCCAGCAGCTTAGGGGGACAGGGAAAGGGCACCGGGGAGCTGTTTTTT.

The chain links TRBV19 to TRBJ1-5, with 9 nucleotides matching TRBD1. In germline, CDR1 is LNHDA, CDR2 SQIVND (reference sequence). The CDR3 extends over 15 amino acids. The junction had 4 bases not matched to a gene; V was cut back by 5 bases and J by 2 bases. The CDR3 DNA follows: TGTGCCAGTAGTGCCCGACAGGGGGGCAATCAGCCCCAGCATTTT. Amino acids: CASSARQGGNQPQHF.

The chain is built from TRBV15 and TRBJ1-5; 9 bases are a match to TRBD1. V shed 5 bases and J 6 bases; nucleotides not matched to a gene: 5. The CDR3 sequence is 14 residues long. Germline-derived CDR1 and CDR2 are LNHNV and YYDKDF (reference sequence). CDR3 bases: TGTGCCACCAGCGTGGACAGGGGCGTTCAGCCCCAGCATTTT. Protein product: CATSVDRGVQPQHF. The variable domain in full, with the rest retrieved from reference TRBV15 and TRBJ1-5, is DAMVIQNPRYQVTQFGKPVTLSCSQTLNHNVMYWYQQKSSQAPKLLFHYYDKDFNNEADTPDNFQSRRPNTSFCFLDIRSPGLGDTAMYLCATSVDRGVQPQHFGDGTRLSIL.

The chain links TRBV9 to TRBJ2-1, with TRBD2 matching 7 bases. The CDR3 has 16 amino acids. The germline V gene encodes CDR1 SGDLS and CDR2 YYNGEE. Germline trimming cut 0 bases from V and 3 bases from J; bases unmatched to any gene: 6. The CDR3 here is CASSVGGGSVYNEQFF. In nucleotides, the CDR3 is TGTGCCAGCAGCGTAGGGGGCGGGAGTGTCTACAATGAGCAGTTCTTC.

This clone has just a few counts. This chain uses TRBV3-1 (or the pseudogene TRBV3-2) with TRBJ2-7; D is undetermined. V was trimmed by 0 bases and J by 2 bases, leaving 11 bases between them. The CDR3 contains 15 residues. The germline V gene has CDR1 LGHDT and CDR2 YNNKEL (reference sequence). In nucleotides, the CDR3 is TGTGCCAGCAGCCAAGACCCTACTCATACCTACGAGCAGTACTTC. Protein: CASSQDPTHTYEQYF.

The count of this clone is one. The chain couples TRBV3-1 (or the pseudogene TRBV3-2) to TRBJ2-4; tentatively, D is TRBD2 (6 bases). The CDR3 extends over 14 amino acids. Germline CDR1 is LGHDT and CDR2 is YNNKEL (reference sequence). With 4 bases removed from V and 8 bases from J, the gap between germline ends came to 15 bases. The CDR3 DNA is TGTGCCAGCAGCCCCTCGGAGGGTGAAGACATTCAGTACTTC. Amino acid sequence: CASSPSEGEDIQYF.

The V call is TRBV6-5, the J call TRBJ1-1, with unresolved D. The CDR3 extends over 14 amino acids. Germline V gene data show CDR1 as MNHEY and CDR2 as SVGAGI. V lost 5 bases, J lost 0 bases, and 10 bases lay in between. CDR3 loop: CASSKSTLNTEAFF. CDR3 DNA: TGTGCCAGCAGTAAAAGTACCTTGAACACTGAAGCTTTCTTT.

In DNA, the CDR3 is TGTGCCACCAGTGAAGCCGGACAGGGGGAAGCCTATGGCTACACCTTC. As protein: CATSEAGQGEAYGYTF. The chain combines TRBV24-1 with TRBJ1-2; 10 bases agree with TRBD1. Germline V gene sequence: CDR1 KGHDR, CDR2 SFDVKD. CDR3 size: 16 residues. The V segment lost 4 bases and the J segment 4 bases; nucleotides outside the gene matches: 8.

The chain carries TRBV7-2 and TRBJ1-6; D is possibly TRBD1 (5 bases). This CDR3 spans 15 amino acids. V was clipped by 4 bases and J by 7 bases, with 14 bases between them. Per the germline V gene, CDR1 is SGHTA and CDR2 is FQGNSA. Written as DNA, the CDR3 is TGTGCCAGCAGCTCTTGGACAAGTCTAAATTCACCCCTCCACTTT. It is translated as CASSSWTSLNSPLHF.

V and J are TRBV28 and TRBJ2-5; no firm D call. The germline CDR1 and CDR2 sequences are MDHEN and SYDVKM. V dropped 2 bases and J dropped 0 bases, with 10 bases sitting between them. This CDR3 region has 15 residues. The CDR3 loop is CASSLKQENQETQYF. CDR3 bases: TGTGCCAGCAGTTTAAAGCAGGAGAACCAAGAGACCCAGTACTTC.

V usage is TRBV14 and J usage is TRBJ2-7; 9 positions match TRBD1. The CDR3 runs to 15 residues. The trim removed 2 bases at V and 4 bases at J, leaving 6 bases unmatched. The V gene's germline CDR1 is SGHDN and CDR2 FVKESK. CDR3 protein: CASSQPTGGLYEQYF. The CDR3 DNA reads TGTGCCAGCAGCCAACCGACAGGGGGACTATACGAGCAGTACTTC.

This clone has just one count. This CDR3 is CASSLGVSTEAFF. As DNA, the CDR3 is TGTGCCAGCAGCCTAGGTGTGAGCACTGAAGCTTTCTTT. The rearrangement links TRBV11-1 to TRBJ1-1; D is ambiguous. The CDR3 is 13 amino acids. Trimming removed 5 bases from V and 4 bases from J, with 11 bases in between. The germline V gene has CDR1 SGHAT and CDR2 FQDESV (reference sequence). The full variable domain, rest sourced from reference TRBV11-1 and TRBJ1-1, is EAEVAQSPRYKITEKSQAVAFWCDPISGHATLYWYRQILGQGPELLVQFQDESVVDDSQLPKDRFSAERLKGVDSTLKIQPAELGDSAMYLCASSLGVSTEAFFGQGTRLTVV.